These T cell receptor beta chains were read from a single sample in a study of blood T cell repertoires in COVID-19. Libraries were prepared by immunoSEQ multiplex PCR; TCRdb keeps only in-frame clonotypes and omits some of them. Of about 380,000 clones in the sample, around 89% were seen once. Sample: PBMCs or T cells enriched from blood (not recorded which). Receptor source: a woman between 18 and 30 years old who had recovered from COVID-19. Both conserved end residues are part of each CDR3. A D gene is named only where the DNA matches it firmly. Size values are once, few and many counts, or a class for expanded clones, and some rows have none.

TRBJ2-2	-	-	TRBV5-6	TGTGCCAGCAGCTTGTTCACTACCTCGAACACCGGGGAGCTGTTTTTT	CASSLFTTSNTGELFF
TRBJ2-7	-	-	TRBV2	TGTGCCAGCAGAGTACAGGGTCACGAGCAGTACTTC	CASRVQGHEQYF
TRBJ2-7	once	-	TRBV5-8	TGTGCCAGCAGCCCCCCATTGACGGGCTACGAGCAGTACTTC	CASSPPLTGYEQYF
TRBJ2-6	-	TRBD1	TRBV7-3	TGTGCCAGCAGCTCCCGACAGGGCGCTATACCCTCTGGGGCCAACGTCCTGACTTTC	CASSSRQGAIPSGANVLTF
TRBJ2-1	-	-	TRBV13	TGTGCCAGCAGCTTTGACACCGCCTCTGGGAATGAGCAGTTCTTC	CASSFDTASGNEQFF
TRBJ2-7	-	TRBD1	TRBV25-1	TGTGCCAGCAGGGACAGGGCGTACGAGCAGTACTTC	CASRDRAYEQYF
TRBJ1-1	few	TRBD1	TRBV6-5	TGTGCCAGCAGTTTACGGACAGGGGCTGAAGCTTTCTTT	CASSLRTGAEAFF
TRBJ2-4	many	TRBD2	TRBV6-1	TGTGCCAGCAGTGAAGCGACTAGCGGGGGAAACATTCAGTACTTC	CASSEATSGGNIQYF
TRBJ2-1	-	TRBD2	TRBV28	TGTGCCAGCAGTTCCTGGGGCGGGGGGGCGGCCTACAATGAGCAGTTCTTC	CASSSWGGGAAYNEQFF
TRBJ2-5	-	-	TRBV27	TGTGCCAGCAGTTTTTTAACAGGACAAGAGACCCAGTACTTC	CASSFLTGQETQYF
TRBJ1-2	-	-	TRBV7-2	TGTGCCAGCAGCTTAGAGGTTTACAGTTCCGGCTACACCTTC	CASSLEVYSSGYTF
TRBJ1-4	-	-	TRBV19	TGTGCCAGCCGAGACCGGGGGGCAGGAGAAAAACTGTTTTTT	CASRDRGAGEKLFF
TRBJ2-7	-	TRBD2	TRBV2	TGTGCCAGCTCCGGAGGGACTACCCACGAGCAGTACTTC	CASSGGTTHEQYF
TRBJ2-7	-	TRBD1	TRBV11-2	TGTGCCAGCAGCTTCCAAGGACAGGCCCACGAGCAGTACTTC	CASSFQGQAHEQYF
TRBJ2-7	-	TRBD1	TRBV11-3	TGTGCCAGCAGCCATCGGACAGGGGGCTCCTACGAGCAGTACTTC	CASSHRTGGSYEQYF
TRBJ2-7	-	-	TRBV4-1	TGCGCCAGCAGGGCAGGGGCCCTGCCCACCTACGAGCAGTACTTC	CASRAGALPTYEQYF
TRBJ1-1	few	-	TRBV5-5	TGTGCCAGCACCTTCCACTTGAACACTGAAGCTTTCTTT	CASTFHLNTEAFF
TRBJ1-3	-	TRBD1	TRBV4-2	TGTGCCAGCAGCCAAGCCTTTCCGGACAGGGGCAAGTTCTCTGGAAACACCATATATTTT	CASSQAFPDRGKFSGNTIYF
TRBJ1-4	once	-	TRBV2	TGTGCCAGCAGTCCGAGACCGGCGGCTAATGAAAAACTGTTTTTT	CASSPRPAANEKLFF
TRBJ1-2	-	TRBD1	TRBV19	TGTGCCAGTAGCGGACAGGGGGCGAGAGGCTACACCTTC	CASSGQGARGYTF
TRBJ2-3	-	-	TRBV2	TGTGCCAGCGGCGAGGCCACCGTAATTGATACGCAGTATTTT	CASGEATVIDTQYF
TRBJ2-7	-	-	TRBV25-1	TGTGCCAGCAGTGAATCCAGGGTGGTCCCTCGCGAGCAGTACTTC	CASSESRVVPREQYF
TRBJ2-2	-	TRBD1	TRBV5-1	TGCGCCAGCACCCCCCCGGGGACAGGGGTGAACACCGGGGAGCTGTTTTTT	CASTPPGTGVNTGELFF
TRBJ1-1	-	TRBD1	TRBV9	TGTGCCAGCAGCGTGGTAGGGGGCGCTGGCACTGAAGCTTTCTTT	CASSVVGGAGTEAFF
TRBJ1-1	once	-	TRBV30	TGTGCCTGGAGTGTAAATCTCGACAGGCTGAACACTGAAGCTTTCTTT	CAWSVNLDRLNTEAFF
TRBJ2-3	-	TRBD2	TRBV7-2	TGTGCCAGCAGCTTACTAGCGGGGGGACCCACAGATACGCAGTATTTT	CASSLLAGGPTDTQYF
TRBJ2-7	-	-	TRBV30	TGTGCCTGGAGCAGGCAAGCTGGGGAGGAGCAGTACTTC	CAWSRQAGEEQYF
TRBJ1-3	few	-	TRBV30	TGTGCCTGGAGTGTTTCCGGGAAGTCTGGAAACACCATATATTTT	CAWSVSGKSGNTIYF
TRBJ1-4	-	-	TRBV30	TGTGCCTGGAGTGTACAGGCCGGTCGAAGGGAAAAACTGTTTTTT	CAWSVQAGRREKLFF
TRBJ2-1	-	TRBD2	TRBV7-3	TGTGCCAGCAGCTTAAGCGGGGGGTCCTACAATGAGCAGTTCTTC	CASSLSGGSYNEQFF
TRBJ1-6	few	TRBD1	TRBV5-6	TGTGCCAGCAGCTTCGGGACCGGGACAGGGGGTTCACCCCTCCACTTT	CASSFGTGTGGSPLHF
TRBJ2-6	once	-	TRBV19	TGTGCCAGTAGTATAGGGACAGCCGGGGCCAACGTCCTGACTTTC	CASSIGTAGANVLTF
TRBJ1-5	-	-	TRBV9	TGTGCCAGCAGCCACACAGGCGCCTTTAATCAGCCCCAGCATTTT	CASSHTGAFNQPQHF
TRBJ2-7	once	-	TRBV18	TGTGCCAGCTCACCATCGACCGAAAAGTTACAGAACGAGCAGTACTTC	CASSPSTEKLQNEQYF
TRBJ1-5	-	-	TRBV4-1	TGCGCCAGCAGCCCAAGAGAGCCAGGGTATCAGCCCCAGCATTTT	CASSPREPGYQPQHF
TRBJ1-3	-	-	TRBV7-9	TGTGCCAGCAGCTTAGAGGGGGGGCTGGAAGGAAACACCATATATTTT	CASSLEGGLEGNTIYF
TRBJ2-4	-	TRBD1	TRBV7-9	TGTGCCAGCAGCGGGACAGCATGGGCCAAAAACATTCAGTACTTC	CASSGTAWAKNIQYF
TRBJ1-5	once	-	TRBV9	TGTGCCAGCAGCGTAGCACAGGGCGATCAGCCCCAGCATTTT	CASSVAQGDQPQHF
TRBJ2-2	-	TRBD2	TRBV18	TGTGCCAGCTCTAAAACTAGCGGGGGCGTGAACACCGGGGAGCTGTTTTTT	CASSKTSGGVNTGELFF